The clone carrying this T cell receptor (beta chain) was recorded once. This specimen belongs to a study of blood T cells in healthy people across ages. Together with a sample-barcoded 5' primer, a J-beta primer mix was included in a second PCR lasting about 7 to 12 cycles. TCRdb re-called the 5' RACE reads with MiXCR, one entry per CDR3 protein. The data contain over a million distinct CDR3 sequences, approximately 59% of them singletons. What was sequenced was blood. This sequence was found in a man aged 18 to 29 in good health.

CDR3 nucleotide sequence: TGTGCCAGCAGTTACCCACGGGGGGTGAATGAGCAGTTCTTC. This codes for CASSYPRGVNEQFF. The gene calls are TRBV12-3 or TRBV12-4 and TRBJ2-1; 7 bases align to TRBD2. Germline trimming cut 4 bases from V and 7 bases from J; bases unmatched to any gene: 7. This CDR3 has 14 residues.